These 27 T cell receptor beta chains came from one sample sequenced in a study of blood T cell repertoires in COVID-19. The data were produced by immunoSEQ multiplex PCR, yet TCRdb's version contains in-frame clones alone and is incomplete. The sample holds 250,000 or so clones, about 80% seen once. Specimen: peripheral blood. These receptors were collected from an elderly woman with acute or convalescent COVID-19.

This chain joins TRBV11-2 and TRBJ2-3; perhaps TRBD1 as D (5 bases). From germline, CDR1 is SGHAT and CDR2 FQNNGV. The length of the CDR3 is 13 residues. The V end was cut by 5 bases, the J end by 4 bases, with 10 bases between. The CDR3 loop is CASSIGAPDTQYF. Written as DNA, the CDR3 is TGTGCCAGCAGCATAGGGGCCCCAGATACGCAGTATTTT.

This chain uses TRBV7-8 with TRBJ1-2, with 9 bases that match TRBD1. The V and J ends lost 5 bases and 8 bases, in that order; junction bases with no gene match: 6. CDR3 length equals 13 residues. CDR1 and CDR2 (germline): SGHVS, FQNEAQ. CDR3 bases: TGTGCCAGCAGCCCCGGGACAGGGCGAGGCTACACCTTC. Translated, it gives CASSPGTGRGYTF.

V and J are TRBV7-3 and TRBJ2-5; possible D gene TRBD2, 6 bases. CDR1 and CDR2 (germline): SGHTA, FQGTGA. The CDR3 is 14 residues long. With 2 bases removed from V and 1 base from J, the gap between germline ends came to 8 bases. DNA of the CDR3: TGTGCCAGCAGCTTAGACGGGAGCCAAGAGACCCAGTACTTC. It is translated as CASSLDGSQETQYF.

This clone was observed a few times. J is TRBJ2-3 and V is TRBV9; 8 positions match TRBD2. The CDR3 is made up of 16 amino acids. Germline values: CDR1 SGDLS, CDR2 YYNGEE. Losses at the gene ends were 3 bases for V and 0 bases for J; bases not matched to a gene: 6. This CDR3 is CASSARLARSTDTQYF. The CDR3 DNA is TGTGCCAGCAGCGCCCGACTAGCGAGAAGCACAGATACGCAGTATTTT.

In its sample, this clone was seen once. The chain combines TRBV3-1 (or the pseudogene TRBV3-2) with TRBJ1-2; 7 bases line up with TRBD1. V lost 6 bases and J lost 4; bases outside the gene matches: 5. Germline-derived CDR1 and CDR2 are LGHDT and YNNKEL (reference sequence). The CDR3 is 13 amino acids. This CDR3 reads CASRDRSSYGYTF. CDR3 sequence (DNA): TGTGCCAGCAGGGACAGGTCATCCTATGGCTACACCTTC.

The rearrangement links TRBV19 to TRBJ1-1, with 10 bases identical to TRBD1. The V and J ends lost 4 bases and 4 bases, in that order; junction bases with no gene match: 3. In germline, CDR1 is LNHDA, CDR2 SQIVND (reference sequence). This CDR3 comprises 14 residues. DNA for the CDR3: TGTGCCAGTAGTAGACAGGGGGCTCGCACTGAAGCTTTCTTT. Translated, it gives CASSRQGARTEAFF.

The rearrangement joins TRBV2 to TRBJ1-5; TRBD1 aligns across 10 bases. The CDR3 sequence is 15 residues long. V lost 6 bases and J lost 3; bases outside the gene matches: 5. Germline V gene data show CDR1 as SNHLY and CDR2 as FYNNEI. DNA for the CDR3: TGTGCCAGCAGCGGACAGGGGGTAGTCAATCAGCCCCAGCATTTT. Its translation: CASSGQGVVNQPQHF.

This clone came up once. Other DNA sequences in the same sample also yield this CDR3. The V gene is TRBV5-4, the J gene TRBJ1-4; D perhaps matches TRBD1 (5 bases). Deletions cut 0 bases from V and 7 bases from J, with 16 bases between. The germline V gene encodes CDR1 SGHNT and CDR2 YYREEE (reference sequence). This CDR3 is 16 amino acids long. CDR3 in amino acids: CASSLAGGGSVEKLFF. The CDR3 nucleotides read TGTGCCAGCAGCTTGGCCGGGGGGGGTTCGGTTGAAAAACTGTTTTTT.

This chain joins TRBV2 and TRBJ2-7; 9 bases line up with TRBD1. This CDR3 spans 14 amino acids. Trimming removed 4 bases from V and 4 bases from J; junction bases left unmatched: 5. Germline loops: CDR1 SNHLY, CDR2 FYNNEI. This chain's CDR3 is CASSGTGGTYEQYF. The DNA for the CDR3 is TGTGCCAGCAGTGGTACAGGGGGCACGTACGAGCAGTACTTC.

The V and J genes are TRBV18 and TRBJ2-7; 10 positions agree with TRBD2. Germline CDR1 and CDR2: KGHSH and LQKENI. The CDR3 has 16 amino acids. V gave up 3 bases and J gave up 0 bases; unmatched junction bases: 5. The chain's CDR3 is CASSPWTSGNSYEQYF. CDR3 bases: TGTGCCAGCTCACCCTGGACTAGCGGAAACTCCTACGAGCAGTACTTC.

The CDR3 sequence is CASSLSGRGSYNEQFF. The CDR3 DNA sequence: TGCGCCAGCAGTCTTAGCGGGAGGGGTTCCTACAATGAGCAGTTCTTC. The genes are TRBV23-1 and TRBJ2-1, with 11 bases lining up with TRBD2. TRBV23-1 is classed as an ORF, of uncertain function. V was clipped by 4 bases and J by 1 base; unmatched bases: 3. This CDR3 is 16 amino acids long.

The CDR3 DNA is TGTGCCAGCAGTTCCACAGGGGGCAGGAACTATGGCTACACCTTC. This encodes CASSSTGGRNYGYTF. V and J are TRBV6-5 and TRBJ1-2; 9 bases are a match to TRBD1. J lost 2 bases, V lost 4 bases, and 5 bases had no gene match. The CDR3 runs 15 residues. CDR1 is MNHEY, CDR2 SVGAGI, per germline.

This clone showed up just a few times. The chain joins TRBV2 to TRBJ1-2; D is possibly TRBD1 (6 bases). The CDR3 spans 12 residues. Trimming removed 3 bases from V and 4 bases from J, with 6 bases in between. Germline V lookup: CDR1 SNHLY, CDR2 FYNNEI. CDR3 protein: CASSDRGYGYTF. CDR3 nucleotides: TGTGCCAGCAGTGACAGGGGCTATGGCTACACCTTC.

The rearrangement joins TRBV11-1 to TRBJ1-2; D unresolved. The CDR3 is 13 amino acids. Germline V gene lookup returns CDR1 SGHAT and CDR2 FQDESV (reference sequence). Trimming cost V 2 bases and J 4 bases, with 8 bases left between them. The CDR3 DNA reads TGTGCCAGCAGCTTACTGGAGGGCTATGGCTACACCTTC. As protein: CASSLLEGYGYTF.

This clone came up once. J is TRBJ2-7 and V is TRBV5-1; no clear D gene. Germline loops: CDR1 SGHRS, CDR2 YFSETQ. The CDR3 is made up of 14 amino acids. Trimming shortened V by 4 bases and J by 6 bases, and 17 bases separated the two germline ends. CDR3 in amino acids: CASSVTPGSFEQYF. The CDR3 region has the DNA TGCGCCAGCAGCGTAACCCCGGGTTCTTTCGAGCAGTACTTC.

This clone was seen a handful of times. The rearrangement uses TRBV27 and TRBJ1-4, with 7 bases fitting TRBD1. The junction had 3 bases not matched to a gene; V was cut back by 3 bases and J by 5 bases. Germline lookup yields CDR1 MNHEY and CDR2 SMNVEV (reference sequence). The CDR3 is 14 residues long. Here the CDR3 DNA reads TGTGCCAGCAGTTTGGACAGGCGGAATGAAAAACTGTTTTTT. Translation: CASSLDRRNEKLFF.

This chain links TRBV5-1 with TRBJ1-1; D uncertain. The CDR3 has 15 residues. CDR1 is SGHRS, CDR2 YFSETQ, per germline. V gave up 4 bases and J gave up 1 base, with 14 bases separating them. The CDR3 sequence is CASSQEGAENTEAFF. For the CDR3, the DNA is TGCGCCAGCAGCCAGGAAGGCGCCGAGAACACTGAAGCTTTCTTT. Drawing the rest from reference TRBV5-1 and TRBJ1-1, the complete variable domain is KAGVTQTPRYLIKTRGQQVTLSCSPISGHRSVSWYQQTPGQGLQFLFEYFSETQRNKGNFPGRFSGRQFSNSRSEMNVSTLELGDSALYLCASSQEGAENTEAFFGQGTRLTVV.

The chain is built from TRBV3-1 (or the pseudogene TRBV3-2) and TRBJ2-1, with a weak D call TRBD1 (5 bases). V lost 0 bases to trimming and J lost 7 bases, with 16 bases between them. Per the germline V gene, CDR1 is LGHDT and CDR2 is YNNKEL (reference sequence). CDR3 size: 16 residues. CDR3 loop: CASSQDLGVGSNEQFF. The CDR3 bases are TGTGCCAGCAGCCAAGATCTAGGGGTGGGGTCTAATGAGCAGTTCTTC.

The V gene is TRBV12-3 or TRBV12-4, the J gene TRBJ1-2, with 7 bases aligning to TRBD1. V lost 6 bases, J lost 2 bases, and 3 bases stayed unmatched. The CDR3 consists of 13 residues. Here the CDR3 reads CASRTGLNYGYTF. The CDR3 DNA is TGTGCCAGCAGGACAGGGCTAAACTATGGCTACACCTTC.

As for this clone: Other DNA sequences from this sample encode an identical CDR3 as well. V usage is TRBV7-9 and J usage is TRBJ1-5; 8 positions agree with TRBD1. This CDR3 region has 14 residues. The germline V gene encodes CDR1 SEHNR and CDR2 FQNEAQ (reference sequence). V shed 5 bases, J shed 4 bases, and the junction held 4 bases outside the gene matches. The CDR3 DNA sequence: TGTGCCAGCAGCCTGGGACAGGTTAATCAGCCCCAGCATTTT. Protein sequence: CASSLGQVNQPQHF.

The chain joins TRBV7-9 to TRBJ2-2, with D maybe TRBD1 (6 bases). V dropped 3 bases and J dropped 6 bases, with 11 bases sitting between them. The CDR3 sequence is 14 residues long. From germline, CDR1 is SEHNR and CDR2 FQNEAQ (reference sequence). The CDR3 spells CASSFVRGPGELFF. CDR3 coding DNA: TGTGCCAGCAGCTTCGTCAGGGGTCCCGGGGAGCTGTTTTTT.

V is TRBV5-4 and J is TRBJ2-7, with a possible D match to TRBD1 (5 bases). CDR3 size: 13 residues. Germline CDR1 is SGHNT and CDR2 is YYREEE (reference sequence). V was shortened by 4 bases and J by 8 bases, with 16 bases between the two germline ends. CDR3 sequence reads: CASSQAGSNQQYF. In DNA, the CDR3 is TGTGCCAGCAGCCAAGCAGGGTCTAATCAGCAGTACTTC.

The V and J genes are TRBV5-1 and TRBJ2-3; D possibly corresponds to TRBD2 (5 bases). The germline V and J ends were trimmed by 2 bases and 3 bases, with 10 bases remaining between them. This CDR3 region has 14 residues. The germline V gene encodes CDR1 SGHRS and CDR2 YFSETQ. CDR3 region: CASSLRTATDTQYF. The CDR3 DNA sequence: TGCGCCAGCAGCTTAAGGACTGCGACAGATACGCAGTATTTT.

The J gene is TRBJ1-1, the V gene TRBV6-5; TRBD1 might be the D (6 bases). The V gene's germline CDR1 is MNHEY and CDR2 SVGAGI. This CDR3 comprises 14 residues. The V gene lost 5 bases and the J gene lost 0 bases, with 10 bases spanning the gap. Written as DNA, the CDR3 is TGTGCCAGCAGTAGGGGACAACTGAACACTGAAGCTTTCTTT. Encoded protein: CASSRGQLNTEAFF.

The CDR3 here is CASSSGQGVTNEKLFF. Here the CDR3 DNA reads TGTGCCAGCAGCTCGGGACAGGGGGTCACTAATGAAAAACTGTTTTTT. This chain joins TRBV4-2 and TRBJ1-4; TRBD1 matches 11 bases. The junction had 4 bases not matched to a gene; V was cut back by 5 bases and J by 2 bases. CDR3 size: 16 residues. The V gene's germline CDR1 is LGHNA and CDR2 YNFKEQ.

This clone was counted once. The chain couples TRBV29-1 to TRBJ1-2; 7 nucleotides align to TRBD1. The V gene's germline CDR1 is SQVTM and CDR2 ANQGSEA. Trimming at V came to 8 bases and at J to 5 bases, leaving 14 bases not matched to a gene. This CDR3 has 14 residues. In DNA, the CDR3 is TGCAGCACTCGACAACAGGGGATTTCGTATGGCTACACCTTC. This encodes CSTRQQGISYGYTF.

The chain carries TRBV5-1 and TRBJ2-3; 12 bases are shared with TRBD2. The CDR3 spans 17 residues. The junction had 7 bases not matched to a gene; V was cut back by 0 bases and J by 5 bases. Germline CDR1 SGHRS, CDR2 YFSETQ. Here the CDR3 reads CASSLGRLAGVVDTQYF. CDR3 sequence (DNA): TGCGCCAGCAGCTTGGGAAGACTAGCGGGGGTGGTAGATACGCAGTATTTT.